This TCR beta chain was recovered during a study of early T cells in non-severe SARS-CoV-2 infection. Overall study: Chains were unpaired, as sequencing was done on bulk RNA from unsorted whole blood. General study points: Reliance on VDJdb matching favored anti-spike CD8 responses; private and CD4 specificities were missed.

Germline assignment: CDR1 MDHEN and CDR2 SYDVKM. This CDR3 is 14 amino acids long. V trimming: 1 base; J trimming: 10 bases; junction bases outside the gene matches: 7. This clonotype was observed a handful of times. The antigen is not known. The TCR library protocol was used to attach unique molecular identifiers. These identifiers were attached to individual cDNA molecules. TCRdb passed the 5' RACE reads through MiXCR, listing each CDR3 protein once. The table records approximately 77,000 distinct CDR3 sequences, approximately 5% of them present only once. The V gene is TRBV28, the J gene TRBJ2-4; 7 bases align to TRBD1. The sample in question was whole blood, obtained at baseline. The clonotype was recovered from an adult who was a healthcare worker with PCR-confirmed SARS-CoV-2 infection or an uninfected control (not recorded which). Written as DNA, the CDR3 is TGTGCCAGCAGTTTATTGCCGGGACAGCCGATTCAGTACTTC. Protein product: CASSLLPGQPIQYF. The whole variable domain, filled in from reference TRBV28 and TRBJ2-4, reads DVKVTQSSRYLVKRTGEKVFLECVQDMDHENMFWYRQDPGLGLRLIYFSYDVKMKEKGDIPEGYSVSREKKERFSLILESASTNQTSMYLCASSLLPGQPIQYFGAGTRLSVL.